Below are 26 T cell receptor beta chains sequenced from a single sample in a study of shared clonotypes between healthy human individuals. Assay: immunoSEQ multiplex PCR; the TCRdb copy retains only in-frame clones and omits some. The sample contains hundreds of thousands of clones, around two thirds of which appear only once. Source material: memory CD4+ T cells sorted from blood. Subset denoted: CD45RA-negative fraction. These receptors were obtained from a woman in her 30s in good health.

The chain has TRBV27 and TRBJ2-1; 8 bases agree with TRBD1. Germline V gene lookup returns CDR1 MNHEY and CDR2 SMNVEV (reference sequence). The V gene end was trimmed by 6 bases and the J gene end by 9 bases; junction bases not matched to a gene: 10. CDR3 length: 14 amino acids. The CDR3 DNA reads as TGTGCCAGCAGCGACGGGACAGGTCTGAGTGAGCAGTTCTTC. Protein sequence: CASSDGTGLSEQFF.

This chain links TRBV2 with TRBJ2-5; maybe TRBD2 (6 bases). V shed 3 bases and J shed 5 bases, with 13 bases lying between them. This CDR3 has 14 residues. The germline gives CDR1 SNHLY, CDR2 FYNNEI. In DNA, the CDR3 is TGTGCCAGCAGTGAGGGGGGTAGTCGGGAGACCCAGTACTTC. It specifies CASSEGGSRETQYF.

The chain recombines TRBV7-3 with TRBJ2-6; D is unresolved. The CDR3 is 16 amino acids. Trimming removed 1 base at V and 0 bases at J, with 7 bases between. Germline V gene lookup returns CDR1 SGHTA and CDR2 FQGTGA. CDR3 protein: CASSLNSRSGANVLTF. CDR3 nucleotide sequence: TGTGCCAGCAGCTTAAACAGCCGCTCTGGGGCCAACGTCCTGACTTTC.

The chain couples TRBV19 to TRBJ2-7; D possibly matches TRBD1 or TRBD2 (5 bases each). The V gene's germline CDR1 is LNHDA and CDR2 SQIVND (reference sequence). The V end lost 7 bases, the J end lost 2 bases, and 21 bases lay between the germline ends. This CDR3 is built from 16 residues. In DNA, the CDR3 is TGTGCCAGTAATCGCCTAGGGACCATTTTCGCCTACGAGCAGTACTTC. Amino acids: CASNRLGTIFAYEQYF. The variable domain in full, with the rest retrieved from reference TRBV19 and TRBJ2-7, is DGGITQSPKYLFRKEGQNVTLSCEQNLNHDAMYWYRQDPGQGLRLIYYSQIVNDFQKGDIAEGYSVSREKKESFPLTVTSAQKNPTAFYLCASNRLGTIFAYEQYFGPGTRLTVT.

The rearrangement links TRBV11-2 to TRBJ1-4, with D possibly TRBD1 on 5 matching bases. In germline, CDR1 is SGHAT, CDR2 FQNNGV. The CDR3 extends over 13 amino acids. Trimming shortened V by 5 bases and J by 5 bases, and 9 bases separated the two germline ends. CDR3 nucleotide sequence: TGTGCCAGCAGCCTGACAGTAAATGAAAAACTGTTTTTT. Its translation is CASSLTVNEKLFF.

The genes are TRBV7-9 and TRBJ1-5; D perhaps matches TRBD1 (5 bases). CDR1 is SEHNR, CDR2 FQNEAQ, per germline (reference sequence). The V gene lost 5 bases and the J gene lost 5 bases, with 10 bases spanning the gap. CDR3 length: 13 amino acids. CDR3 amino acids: CASSPLQDQPQHF. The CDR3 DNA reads TGTGCCAGCAGCCCCCTACAGGATCAGCCCCAGCATTTT.

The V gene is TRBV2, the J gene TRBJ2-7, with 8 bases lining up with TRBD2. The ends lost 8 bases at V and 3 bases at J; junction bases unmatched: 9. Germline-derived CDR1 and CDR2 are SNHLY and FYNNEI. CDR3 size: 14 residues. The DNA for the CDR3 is TGTGCCAGCGAGCAGTCAGCGGGAGTCTACGAGCAGTACTTC. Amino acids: CASEQSAGVYEQYF.

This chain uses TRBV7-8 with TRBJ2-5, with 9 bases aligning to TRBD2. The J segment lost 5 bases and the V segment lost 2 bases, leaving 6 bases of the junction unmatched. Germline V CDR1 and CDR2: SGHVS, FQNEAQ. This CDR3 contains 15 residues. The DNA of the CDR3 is TGTGCCAGCAGCTTATTGCTAGCGGGGTGGGAGACCCAGTACTTC. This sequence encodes CASSLLLAGWETQYF.

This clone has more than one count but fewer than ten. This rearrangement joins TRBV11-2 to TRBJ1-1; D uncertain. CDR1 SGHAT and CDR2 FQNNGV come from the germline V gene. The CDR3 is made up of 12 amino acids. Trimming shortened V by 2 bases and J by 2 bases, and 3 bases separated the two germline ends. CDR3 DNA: TGTGCCAGCAGCTTAACTAACACTGAAGCTTTCTTT. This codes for CASSLTNTEAFF.

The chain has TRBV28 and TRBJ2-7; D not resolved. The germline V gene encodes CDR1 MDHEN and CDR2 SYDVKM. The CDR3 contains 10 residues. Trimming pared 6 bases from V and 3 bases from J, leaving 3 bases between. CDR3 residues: CASSHYEQYF. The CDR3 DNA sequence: TGTGCCAGCAGCCACTACGAGCAGTACTTC. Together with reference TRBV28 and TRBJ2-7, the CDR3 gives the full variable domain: DVKVTQSSRYLVKRTGEKVFLECVQDMDHENMFWYRQDPGLGLRLIYFSYDVKMKEKGDIPEGYSVSREKKERFSLILESASTNQTSMYLCASSHYEQYFGPGTRLTVT.

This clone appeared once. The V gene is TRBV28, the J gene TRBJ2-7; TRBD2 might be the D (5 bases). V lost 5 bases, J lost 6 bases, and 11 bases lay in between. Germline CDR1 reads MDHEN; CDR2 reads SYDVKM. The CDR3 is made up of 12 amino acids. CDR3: CASSIFGGEQYF. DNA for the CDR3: TGTGCCAGCAGTATATTTGGAGGCGAGCAGTACTTC.

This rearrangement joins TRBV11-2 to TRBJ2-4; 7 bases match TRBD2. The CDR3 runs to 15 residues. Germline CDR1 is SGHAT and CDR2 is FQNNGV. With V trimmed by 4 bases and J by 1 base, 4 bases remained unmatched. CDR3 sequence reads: CASSSLSGAKNIQYF. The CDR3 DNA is TGTGCCAGCAGCTCCCTTAGCGGGGCCAAAAACATTCAGTACTTC.

The CDR3 region has the DNA TGTGCCACCAGCAGAGCCGGACGTCATGGCTACACCTTC. Translation gives CATSRAGRHGYTF. The V gene is TRBV15, the J gene TRBJ1-2; D is uncertain. The CDR3 sequence is 13 residues long. The germline V gene has CDR1 LNHNV and CDR2 YYDKDF (reference sequence). V was clipped by 1 base and J by 6 bases, with 9 bases between them.

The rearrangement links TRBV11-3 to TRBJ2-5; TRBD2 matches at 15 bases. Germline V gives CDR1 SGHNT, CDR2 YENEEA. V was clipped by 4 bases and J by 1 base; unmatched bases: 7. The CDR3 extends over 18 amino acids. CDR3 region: CASSSGLAGGPGQETQYF. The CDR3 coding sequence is TGTGCCAGCAGCTCAGGACTAGCGGGAGGGCCGGGCCAAGAGACCCAGTACTTC.

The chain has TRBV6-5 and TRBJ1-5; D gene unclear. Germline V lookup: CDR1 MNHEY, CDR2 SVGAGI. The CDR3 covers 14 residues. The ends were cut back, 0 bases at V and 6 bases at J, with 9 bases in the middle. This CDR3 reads CASSYSRRAQPQHF. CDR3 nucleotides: TGTGCCAGCAGTTACTCGAGGAGGGCTCAGCCCCAGCATTTT.

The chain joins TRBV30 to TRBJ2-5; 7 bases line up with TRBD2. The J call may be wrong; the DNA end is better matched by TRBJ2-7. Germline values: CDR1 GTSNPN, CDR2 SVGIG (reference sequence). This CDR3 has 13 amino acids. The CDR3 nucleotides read TGTGCCTACCGACGAGCGGGACCCTACGAGCAGTACTTC. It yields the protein CAYRRAGPYEQYF.

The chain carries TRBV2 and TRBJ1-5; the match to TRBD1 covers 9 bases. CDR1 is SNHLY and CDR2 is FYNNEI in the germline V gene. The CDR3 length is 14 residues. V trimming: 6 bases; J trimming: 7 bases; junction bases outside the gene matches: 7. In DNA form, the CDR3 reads TGTGCCAGCAGGGGGACAGGGTCGGGACAGCCCCAGCATTTT. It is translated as CASRGTGSGQPQHF.

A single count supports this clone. CDR3: CSVSGTSPYNEQFF. The CDR3 region has the DNA TGCAGCGTCTCCGGGACTAGTCCCTACAATGAGCAGTTCTTC. This chain links TRBV29-1 with TRBJ2-1; 8 bases are shared with TRBD2. The CDR3 consists of 14 residues. The germline V gene has CDR1 SQVTM and CDR2 ANQGSEA. V trimming: 6 bases; J trimming: 2 bases; junction bases outside the gene matches: 6.

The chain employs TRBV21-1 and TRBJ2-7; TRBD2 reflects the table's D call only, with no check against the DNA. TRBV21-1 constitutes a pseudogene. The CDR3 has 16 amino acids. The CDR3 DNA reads TGTGCCAGCAGCAAAGCGGAGGAGGTGGCCCGCCCACTGCAGTACTTC. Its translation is CASSKAEEVARPLQYF.

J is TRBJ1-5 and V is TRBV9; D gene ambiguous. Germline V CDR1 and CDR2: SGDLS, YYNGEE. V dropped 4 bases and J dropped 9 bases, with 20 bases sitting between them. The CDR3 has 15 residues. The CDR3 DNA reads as TGTGCCAGCAGCCCCAGTGGACTAGGCCGGGGGCCCCAGCATTTT. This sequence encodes CASSPSGLGRGPQHF.

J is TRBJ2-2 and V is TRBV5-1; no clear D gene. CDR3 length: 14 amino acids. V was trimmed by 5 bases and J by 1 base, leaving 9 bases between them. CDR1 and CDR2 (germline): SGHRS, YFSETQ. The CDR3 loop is CASRLTENTGELFF. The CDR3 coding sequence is TGCGCCAGCAGGCTCACAGAGAACACCGGGGAGCTGTTTTTT.

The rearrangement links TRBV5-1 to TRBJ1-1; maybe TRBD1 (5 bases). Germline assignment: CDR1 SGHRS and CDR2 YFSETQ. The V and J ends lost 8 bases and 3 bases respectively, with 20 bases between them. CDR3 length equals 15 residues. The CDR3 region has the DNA TGCGCCAGTAACACCGGGGCCAGCTATTACACTGAAGCTTTCTTT. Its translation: CASNTGASYYTEAFF.

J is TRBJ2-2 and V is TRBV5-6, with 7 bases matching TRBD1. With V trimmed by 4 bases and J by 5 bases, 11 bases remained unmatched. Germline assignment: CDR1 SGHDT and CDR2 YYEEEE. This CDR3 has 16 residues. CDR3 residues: CASSATGTALTGELFF. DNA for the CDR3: TGTGCCAGCAGCGCGACCGGGACAGCCCTTACCGGGGAGCTGTTTTTT.

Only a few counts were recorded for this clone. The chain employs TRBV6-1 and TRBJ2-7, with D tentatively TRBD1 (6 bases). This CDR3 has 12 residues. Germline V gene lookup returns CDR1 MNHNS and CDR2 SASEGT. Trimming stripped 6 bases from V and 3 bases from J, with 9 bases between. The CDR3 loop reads CASSRTVYEQYF. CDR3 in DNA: TGTGCCAGCAGCAGGACAGTCTACGAGCAGTACTTC.

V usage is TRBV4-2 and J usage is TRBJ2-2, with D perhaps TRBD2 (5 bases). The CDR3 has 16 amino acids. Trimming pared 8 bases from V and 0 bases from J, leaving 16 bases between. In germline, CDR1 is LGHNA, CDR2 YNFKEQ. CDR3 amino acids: CASSIAEGTNTGELFF. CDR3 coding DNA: TGTGCCAGCTCCATAGCAGAGGGAACGAACACCGGGGAGCTGTTTTTT.

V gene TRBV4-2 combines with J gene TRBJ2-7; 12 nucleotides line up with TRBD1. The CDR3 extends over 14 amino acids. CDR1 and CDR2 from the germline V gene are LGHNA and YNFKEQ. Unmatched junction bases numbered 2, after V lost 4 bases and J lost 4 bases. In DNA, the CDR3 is TGTGCCAGCAGCCGGGACAGGGGGCTTTACGAGCAGTACTTC. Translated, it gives CASSRDRGLYEQYF.